This entry concerns a single TCR beta chain. Stated treatment: oral pan-JAK inhibitor, 5-10 mg twice daily. Sequencing relied on a cDNA template that was reverse transcribed from extracted RNA. Profiling relied on immunoSEQ multiplex PCR, and the TCRdb table lists in-frame clones only, not all of them. Among 140,000 to 150,000 clones listed, 45% to 60% were seen once. This entry comes from a study of CD8+ T cells in alopecia areata. Looking at the study overall: Severity among treated patients was scored by the percentage of scalp area affected.

The clonotype originates from a human donor with alopecia areata. The sample here was CD8+ T cells sorted from blood, taken at week 4, from a patient treated with tofacitinib.

CDR3: CASSLPDGPGTQYF. The CDR3 coding sequence is TGTGCCAGCAGCCTGCCGGACGGGCCTGGGACCCAGTACTTC. The V call is TRBV7-9, the J call TRBJ2-5; D call uncertain. Germline V gives CDR1 SEHNR, CDR2 FQNEAQ (reference sequence). V dropped 5 bases and J dropped 7 bases, with 17 bases sitting between them. The CDR3 loop spans 14 amino acids. Filled out from reference TRBV7-9 and TRBJ2-5, the complete variable domain reads DTGVSQNPRHKITKRGQNVTFRCDPISEHNRLYWYRQTLGQGPEFLTYFQNEAQLEKSRLLSDRFSAERPKGSFSTLEIQRTEQGDSAMYLCASSLPDGPGTQYFGPGTRLLVL.